Presented here are 27 T cell receptor beta chains from one specimen sequenced in a study of radiation and T cells in renal cell carcinoma (dated by TCRdb to 2020 to 2022). Libraries were built with the immunoSEQ multiplex PCR assay. TCRdb's version of the immuneACCESS table is confined to in-frame rearrangements and falls short of the full clone set. An unresolved V gene accounts for under half of the shortfall where checked; the remainder is of unknown origin. The sample table holds about 140,000 clones, of which 75% to 90% were seen once. The ten largest account for roughly 25% of the sample. What the time point label conveys for this sample: baseline pretreatment blood. The meaning of the sample's treatment or condition label: 15 Gy SBRT to primary tumor, nephrectomy 4 weeks later. The sample here was blood, taken from a patient whose treatment included radiotherapy and nephrectomy. These receptors came from a woman aged 50 to 60 with renal cell carcinoma.

This chain joins TRBV27 and TRBJ1-2, with TRBD1 as a possible D gene (6 bases). Trimming removed 3 bases from V and 2 bases from J, with 7 bases in between. Germline CDR1 and CDR2: MNHEY and SMNVEV (reference sequence). There are 13 residues in the CDR3. This chain's CDR3 is CASSFGQNYGYTF. CDR3 coding DNA: TGTGCCAGCAGTTTCGGACAGAACTATGGCTACACCTTC.

The rearrangement links TRBV5-6 to TRBJ2-3; possibly TRBD2 for D (6 bases). The CDR3 runs to 15 residues. Trimming removed 3 bases at V and 2 bases at J, with 13 bases between. Germline CDR1 and CDR2: SGHDT and YYEEEE. The CDR3 sequence is CASSSLAVLTDTQYF. The DNA for the CDR3 is TGTGCCAGCAGCTCCTTAGCGGTCCTCACAGATACGCAGTATTTT.

The chain is built from TRBV4-2 and TRBJ1-2; D is unresolved. Germline V gene data show CDR1 as LGHNA and CDR2 as YNFKEQ. Trimming shortened V by 2 bases and J by 8 bases, and 18 bases separated the two germline ends. The CDR3 consists of 15 residues. CDR3 nucleotide sequence: TGTGCCAGCAGCCAATCACCGGGAGGGTCTGAGGGCTACACCTTC. Protein: CASSQSPGGSEGYTF.

The chain combines TRBV6-5 with TRBJ2-5; D assignment may be TRBD1 or TRBD2 (6 bases each). Germline CDR1 reads MNHEY; CDR2 reads SVGAGI. This CDR3 contains 14 residues. V was clipped by 7 bases and J by 3 bases, with 15 bases between them. The CDR3 bases are TGTGCCAGCACCTCCGGTAGGGGGGAAGAGACCCAGTACTTC. This gives the protein CASTSGRGEETQYF.

V gene TRBV2 combines with J gene TRBJ2-1, with TRBD2 matching 9 bases. Germline loops: CDR1 SNHLY, CDR2 FYNNEI. The CDR3 has 15 amino acids. The ends lost 10 bases at V and 6 bases at J; junction bases unmatched: 13. The CDR3 reads CATHLTAGGSNEQFF. DNA for the CDR3: TGTGCCACACACCTTACAGCGGGAGGTTCCAATGAGCAGTTCTTC.

For the CDR3, the DNA is TGTGCCAGCAGTTACCCGGGCGAGAGCTCCTACGAGCAGTACTTC. It is translated as CASSYPGESSYEQYF. This chain uses TRBV6-6 with TRBJ2-7; no firm D call. This CDR3 has 15 residues. Germline assignment: CDR1 MNHNY and CDR2 SVGAGI (reference sequence). V was pared by 2 bases and J by 0 bases, with 11 bases between.

The chain couples TRBV2 to TRBJ2-5, with D possibly TRBD1 on 6 matching bases. Germline values: CDR1 SNHLY, CDR2 FYNNEI. V lost 6 bases to trimming and J lost 1 base, with 12 bases between them. The CDR3 extends over 14 amino acids. CDR3 in amino acids: CASRGQGFQETQYF. CDR3 coding DNA: TGTGCCAGCAGAGGTCAGGGGTTCCAAGAGACCCAGTACTTC.

The CDR3 DNA follows: TGTGCCAGCAGTTCCCCACCCGGGACAACTAACTATGGCTACACCTTC. It codes for CASSSPPGTTNYGYTF. The V and J genes are TRBV6-5 and TRBJ1-2, with D possibly matching TRBD1 (6 bases). This CDR3 comprises 16 residues. Between the trimmed V and J ends, which lost 4 bases and 0 bases, there was a span of 15 bases. Germline V CDR1 and CDR2: MNHEY, SVGAGI.

The chain has TRBV5-1 and TRBJ2-5; D may be TRBD2 (7 bases). V lost 4 bases to trimming and J lost 5 bases, with 15 bases between them. The germline V gene encodes CDR1 SGHRS and CDR2 YFSETQ. This CDR3 is 14 amino acids long. CDR3 loop: CASSSRGAHETQYF. The CDR3 DNA follows: TGCGCCAGCAGCAGTCGGGGGGCCCACGAGACCCAGTACTTC.

The rearrangement uses TRBV27 and TRBJ1-5; D remains ambiguous. V was trimmed by 6 bases and J by 5 bases, leaving 14 bases between them. Per germline, CDR1 MNHEY and CDR2 SMNVEV (reference sequence). The CDR3 loop spans 14 amino acids. CDR3 loop: CASSSSIGDQPQHF. The CDR3 nucleotides read TGTGCCAGCAGCAGCTCTATCGGCGATCAGCCCCAGCATTTT.

This clone was counted a single time. The V call is TRBV6-1, the J call TRBJ1-1, with D possibly being TRBD1 (6 bases). The CDR3 runs to 12 residues. V shed 3 bases and J shed 6 bases, with 8 bases lying between them. Germline assignment: CDR1 MNHNS and CDR2 SASEGT. The CDR3 is CASSDRTAEAFF. For the CDR3, the DNA is TGTGCCAGCAGTGACCGGACAGCTGAAGCTTTCTTT.

The chain carries TRBV5-1 and TRBJ2-1; D assignment may be TRBD1 or TRBD2 (6 bases each). Trimming pared 4 bases from V and 7 bases from J, leaving 15 bases between. The CDR3 length is 14 residues. Germline lookup yields CDR1 SGHRS and CDR2 YFSETQ. CDR3 amino acids: CASSLGGFNNEQFF. The CDR3 nucleotides are TGCGCCAGCAGCCTAGGGGGGTTTAATAATGAGCAGTTCTTC.

The gene calls are TRBV5-6 and TRBJ2-1, with D perhaps matching TRBD1 (6 bases). Between the trimmed V and J ends, which lost 0 bases and 9 bases, there was a span of 10 bases. From germline, CDR1 is SGHDT and CDR2 YYEEEE. CDR3 length: 13 residues. The CDR3 DNA sequence: TGTGCCAGCAGCTTGGACAGGGCCGGTGAGCAGTTCTTC. This sequence encodes CASSLDRAGEQFF. Combining the CDR3 with reference TRBV5-6 and TRBJ2-1 gives the whole variable domain DAGVTQSPTHLIKTRGQQVTLRCSPKSGHDTVSWYQQALGQGPQFIFQYYEEEERQRGNFPDRFSGHQFPNYSSELNVNALLLGDSALYLCASSLDRAGEQFFGPGTRLTVL.

This chain links TRBV18 with TRBJ1-5, with 8 bases matching TRBD1. There are 17 residues in the CDR3. The ends lost 6 bases at V and 5 bases at J; junction bases unmatched: 15. Germline V CDR1 and CDR2: KGHSH, LQKENI. CDR3 sequence reads: CASSPEKTGATDQPQHF. The DNA for the CDR3 is TGTGCCAGCTCGCCGGAGAAGACAGGGGCTACGGATCAGCCCCAGCATTTT.

This sequence joins TRBV4-3 and TRBJ1-2; D not certain. V shed 1 base and J shed 7 bases, with 4 bases lying between them. The germline CDR1 and CDR2 sequences are LGHNA and YSLEER. The CDR3 is 11 residues long. CDR3 loop: CASSQGLGYTF. The CDR3 nucleotides are TGCGCCAGCAGCCAAGGTCTTGGCTACACCTTC.

V is TRBV6-1 and J is TRBJ1-2; 9 bases match TRBD1. The CDR3 totals 17 residues. CDR1 is MNHNS, CDR2 SASEGT, per germline. Germline trimming cut 4 bases from V and 5 bases from J; bases unmatched to any gene: 14. This chain's CDR3 is CASSGPGQGANRYGYTF. CDR3 nucleotides: TGTGCCAGCAGTGGACCGGGACAGGGCGCTAACCGTTATGGCTACACCTTC.

The V and J genes are TRBV7-2 and TRBJ2-7; a weak D match, TRBD2 (6 bases). The CDR3 has 15 residues. V lost 1 base, J lost 6 bases, and 16 bases lay in between. Per germline, CDR1 SGHTA and CDR2 FQGNSA. DNA for the CDR3: TGTGCCAGCAGCTTAGGAGGGACTCGGCCCTCCGAGCAGTACTTC. The encoded protein is CASSLGGTRPSEQYF. The whole variable domain, filled in from reference TRBV7-2 and TRBJ2-7, reads GAGVSQSPSNKVTEKGKDVELRCDPISGHTALYWYRQSLGQGLEFLIYFQGNSAPDKSGLPSDRFSAERTGGSVSTLTIQRTQQEDSAVYLCASSLGGTRPSEQYFGPGTRLTVT.

The genes are TRBV4-1 and TRBJ2-7; D may be TRBD2 (6 bases). V lost 4 bases to trimming and J lost 7 bases, with 32 bases between them. The CDR3 is made up of 19 amino acids. Germline V gene lookup returns CDR1 MGHRA and CDR2 YSYEKL. The CDR3 region is CASSLRAIPGTLRYDEQYF. CDR3 DNA sequence: TGCGCCAGCAGCCTCCGAGCCATACCCGGGACTCTAAGATACGATGAGCAGTACTTC.

The chain has TRBV5-4 and TRBJ1-5, with a tentative D call TRBD1 (5 bases). Germline V lookup: CDR1 SGHNT, CDR2 YYREEE (reference sequence). The CDR3 has 15 residues. Trimming removed 2 bases from V and 1 base from J, with 10 bases in between. CDR3 amino acids: CASSFGGGSNQPQHF. In DNA, the CDR3 is TGTGCCAGCAGCTTCGGGGGTGGAAGCAATCAGCCCCAGCATTTT.

This clone was observed a few times. The chain has TRBV27 and TRBJ1-1, with 8 bases lining up with TRBD1. In germline, CDR1 is MNHEY, CDR2 SMNVEV (reference sequence). The CDR3 runs 14 residues. The J segment lost 2 bases and the V segment lost 5 bases, leaving 4 bases of the junction unmatched. The DNA of the CDR3 is TGTGCCAGCAGTCGGACAGGGCGTAACACTGAAGCTTTCTTT. Its protein is CASSRTGRNTEAFF.

The count of this clone is one. An end of the junction differs from the germline gene, which may be a read error. CDR3 region: CASNLPGAGEQYF. CDR3 in DNA: TGTGCCAGCAACTTGCCGGGGGCGGGTGAGCAGTACTTC. The chain employs TRBV5-6 and TRBJ2-7; D may correspond to TRBD1 or TRBD2 (6 bases each). CDR3 length: 13 residues. CDR1 is SGHDT, CDR2 YYEEEE, per germline.

Here the CDR3 reads CASSVDGTGEAFF. CDR3 DNA: TGTGCCAGCAGCGTAGATGGAACGGGTGAAGCTTTCTTT. J is TRBJ1-1 and V is TRBV9; D gene unclear. Trimming removed 0 bases at V and 7 bases at J, with 10 bases between. Per germline, CDR1 SGDLS and CDR2 YYNGEE. The CDR3 consists of 13 residues.

The V call is TRBV29-1, the J call TRBJ2-2; 7 bases align to TRBD1. CDR1 and CDR2 (germline): SQVTM, ANQGSEA. This CDR3 has 15 residues. V lost 6 bases and J lost 5; bases outside the gene matches: 12. CDR3 residues: CSVNSRTGGTGELFF. CDR3 sequence (DNA): TGCAGCGTCAACTCCCGGACAGGAGGAACCGGGGAGCTGTTTTTT.

The chain recombines TRBV5-1 with TRBJ2-5; unclear D gene. The CDR3 extends over 13 amino acids. Germline V gives CDR1 SGHRS, CDR2 YFSETQ. V lost 4 bases to trimming and J lost 5 bases, with 12 bases between them. CDR3 loop: CASSRSDGETQYF. In DNA, the CDR3 is TGCGCCAGCAGCCGATCGGACGGCGAGACCCAGTACTTC.

This clone was counted between two and nine times. V is TRBV5-1 and J is TRBJ1-3; no reliable D call. This CDR3 has 15 amino acids. Germline V gene data show CDR1 as SGHRS and CDR2 as YFSETQ. The V and J ends lost 4 bases and 0 bases respectively, with 11 bases between them. The CDR3 region has the DNA TGCGCCAGCAGCGATGGACGGACCTCTGGAAACACCATATATTTT. This translates into CASSDGRTSGNTIYF.

The V and J genes are TRBV7-6 and TRBJ2-7; TRBD1 agrees at 8 bases. Germline assignment: CDR1 SGHVS and CDR2 FNYEAQ. This CDR3 contains 14 residues. The trim removed 5 bases at V and 4 bases at J, leaving 7 bases unmatched. The CDR3 DNA reads as TGTGCCAGCAGCCAAGGACAGGGTGGGTACGAGCAGTACTTC. Residues: CASSQGQGGYEQYF.

The chain is built from TRBV29-1 and TRBJ1-2, with D perhaps matching TRBD1 (5 bases). This CDR3 has 12 amino acids. The V gene's germline CDR1 is SQVTM and CDR2 ANQGSEA. Trimming took 7 bases from V and 0 from J, leaving 9 bases between them. For the CDR3, the DNA is TGCAGCGGGTTAGGGGCTAACTATGGCTACACCTTC. Its protein is CSGLGANYGYTF.